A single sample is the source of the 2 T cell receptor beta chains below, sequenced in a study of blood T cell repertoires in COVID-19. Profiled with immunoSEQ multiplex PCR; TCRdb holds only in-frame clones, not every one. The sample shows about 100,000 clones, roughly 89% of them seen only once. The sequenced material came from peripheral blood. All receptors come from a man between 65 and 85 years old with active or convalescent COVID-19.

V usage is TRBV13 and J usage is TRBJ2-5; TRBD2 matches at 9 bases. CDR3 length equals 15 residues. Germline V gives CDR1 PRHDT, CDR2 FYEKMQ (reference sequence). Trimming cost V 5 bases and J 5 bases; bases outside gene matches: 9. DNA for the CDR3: TGTGCCAGCAGCGGTTATAGCGGGGGACTGGAGACCCAGTACTTC. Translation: CASSGYSGGLETQYF.

CDR3 residues: CASSVAGGSYEQYF. DNA for the CDR3: TGTGCCAGCAGTGTAGCGGGGGGCTCCTACGAGCAGTACTTC. This chain connects TRBV2 to TRBJ2-7; TRBD2 matches 10 bases. The CDR3 consists of 14 residues. The J segment lost 0 bases and the V segment lost 4 bases, leaving 0 bases of the junction unmatched. The germline V gene has CDR1 SNHLY and CDR2 FYNNEI.